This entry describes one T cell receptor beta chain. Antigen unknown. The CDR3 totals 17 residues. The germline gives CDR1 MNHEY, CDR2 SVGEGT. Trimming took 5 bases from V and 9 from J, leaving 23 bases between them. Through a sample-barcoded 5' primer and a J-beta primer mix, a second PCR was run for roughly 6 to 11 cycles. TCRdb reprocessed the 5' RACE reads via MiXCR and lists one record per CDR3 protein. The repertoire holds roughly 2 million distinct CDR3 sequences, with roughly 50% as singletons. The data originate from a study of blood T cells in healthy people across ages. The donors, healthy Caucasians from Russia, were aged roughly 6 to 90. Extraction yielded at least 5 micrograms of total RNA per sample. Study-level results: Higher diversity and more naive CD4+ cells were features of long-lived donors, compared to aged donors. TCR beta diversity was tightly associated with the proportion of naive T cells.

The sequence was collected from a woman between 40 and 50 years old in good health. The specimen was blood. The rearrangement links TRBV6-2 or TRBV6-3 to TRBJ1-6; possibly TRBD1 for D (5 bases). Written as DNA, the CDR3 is TGTGCCAGCAGTCCGGACACAGGCCGCTTTTATGGTTCACCCCTCCACTTT. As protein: CASSPDTGRFYGSPLHF.